This T cell receptor beta chain was captured in a study of T-cell reconstitution after alpha-beta-depleted transplantation in children. Only a few counts were recorded for this clonotype. This CDR3 contains 15 residues. CDR1 and CDR2 from the germline V gene are SGHTA and FQGNSA. V was pared by 1 base and J by 4 bases, with 5 bases of the junction left unmatched. The authors prepared the TCRbeta library with unique molecular identifiers. One entry per CDR3 protein, called by TCRdb with MiXCR from the PCR reads. Here the sample spans fewer than 400,000 distinct CDR3 sequences, roughly 22% being singletons.

Sequences were derived from PBMCs from the stem cell graft donor, sampled from the stem cell graft. The sequence came from a human donor who donated a stem cell graft to a child with acute myeloid leukemia. The chain has TRBV7-2 and TRBJ2-7, with 9 nucleotides matching TRBD2. As DNA, the CDR3 is TGTGCCAGCAGCTTAGAGGGACTAGCTAGTTACGAGCAGTACTTC. This translates into CASSLEGLASYEQYF.